The entry that follows covers one T cell receptor (beta chain) sequence. Its matching antigen is unknown. This specimen belongs to a study of T cell responses to AZD1222 COVID-19 vaccine. Findings and limits, study-wide: Just a handful of AZD1222 recipients were seropositive at baseline. Of spike-specific TCRs, nearly half reportedly target regions left unmutated in variants. Donor demographics were predominantly white British with a female majority; clonal diversity may be underestimated.

The data were produced by immunoSEQ multiplex PCR, yet TCRdb's version contains in-frame clones alone and is incomplete. The sample yields 110,000 or so clones, around 84% seen once. The germline CDR1 and CDR2 sequences are SGDLS and YYNGEE. V was pared by 2 bases and J by 1 base, with 6 bases between. The CDR3 contains 13 residues. V gene TRBV9 combines with J gene TRBJ1-1; D gene unclear. Material: peripheral blood, obtained 28 days after the second AZD1222 dose. This TCR derives from an adult who received the AZD1222 COVID-19 vaccine. The CDR3 nucleotides are TGTGCCAGCAGCGTTAACAGGAACACTGAAGCTTTCTTT. It translates to CASSVNRNTEAFF.